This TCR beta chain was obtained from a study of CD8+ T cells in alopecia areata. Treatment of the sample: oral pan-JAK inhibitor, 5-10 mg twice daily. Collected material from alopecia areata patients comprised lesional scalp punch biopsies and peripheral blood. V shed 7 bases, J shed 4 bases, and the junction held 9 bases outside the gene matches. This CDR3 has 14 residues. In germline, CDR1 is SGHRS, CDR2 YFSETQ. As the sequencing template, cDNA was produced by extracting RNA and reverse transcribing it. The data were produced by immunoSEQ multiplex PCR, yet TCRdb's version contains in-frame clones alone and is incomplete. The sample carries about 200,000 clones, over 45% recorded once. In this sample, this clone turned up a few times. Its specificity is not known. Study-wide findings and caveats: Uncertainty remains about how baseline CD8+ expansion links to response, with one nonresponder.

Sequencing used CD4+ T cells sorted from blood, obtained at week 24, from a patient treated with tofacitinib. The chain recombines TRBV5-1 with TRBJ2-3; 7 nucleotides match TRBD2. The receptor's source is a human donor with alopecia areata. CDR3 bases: TGCGCCAGCCACGCGGGAGAAGTCCCAGATACGCAGTATTTT. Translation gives CASHAGEVPDTQYF.